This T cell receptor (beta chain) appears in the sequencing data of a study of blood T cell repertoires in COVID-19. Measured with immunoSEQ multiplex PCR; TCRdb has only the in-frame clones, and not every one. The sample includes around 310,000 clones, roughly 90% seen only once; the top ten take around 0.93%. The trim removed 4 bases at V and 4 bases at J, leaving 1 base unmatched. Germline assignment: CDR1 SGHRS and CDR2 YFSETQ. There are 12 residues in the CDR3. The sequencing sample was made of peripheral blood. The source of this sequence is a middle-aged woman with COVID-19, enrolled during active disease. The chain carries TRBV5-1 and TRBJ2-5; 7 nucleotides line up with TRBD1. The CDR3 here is CASSRDRETQYF. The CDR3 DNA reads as TGCGCCAGCAGCCGGGACAGAGAGACCCAGTACTTC. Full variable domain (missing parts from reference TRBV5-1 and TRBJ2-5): KAGVTQTPRYLIKTRGQQVTLSCSPISGHRSVSWYQQTPGQGLQFLFEYFSETQRNKGNFPGRFSGRQFSNSRSEMNVSTLELGDSALYLCASSRDRETQYFGPGTRLLVL.